What follows describes a single TCR beta chain. Its antigen remains unidentified. Amplified regions were TCR beta CDR3 sequences from RNA transcripts. With the HTBI primer set, the TCR CDR3 went through a first round of RT-PCR. Using its own MiXCR run on the multiplex PCR reads, TCRdb lists one record per CDR3 protein. Among around 340,000 distinct CDR3 sequences, 15% to 20% were seen once, and the ten largest hold approximately 35%. The CDR3 covers 16 residues. Trimming took off 6 bases at V and 2 bases at J, with 19 bases between the two ends. Germline assignment: CDR1 ENHRY and CDR2 SYGVKD. These data come from a study of T cells in Graves' hyperthyroidism and ophthalmopathy. Study-wide results and limits: Ophthalmopathy was distinguished from stable hyperthyroidism by 13 V-J signatures.

No progression to ophthalmopathy during 18 months of follow-up defined stable disease. Sequencing input: blood. This chain connects TRBV10-3 to TRBJ2-5; possibly TRBD2 for D (6 bases). This sequence originates from a man aged 25 to 40 with Graves' hyperthyroidism. The CDR3 bases are TGTGCCATCAGAAAGAATCTCGGCGGGGTTCAAGAGACCCAGTACTTC. It codes for CAIRKNLGGVQETQYF.